The clone carrying this TCR beta chain was seen many times. TCRdb independently ran MiXCR on the reads; one entry per CDR3 protein. This table holds thousands of distinct CDR3 sequences, approximately 15% found once. This entry is derived from a study of liver allograft versus peripheral blood T cells. Overall study: Comparative analysis was performed on T cell receptor repertoires from transplanted livers and from recipients' peripheral blood.

The source is a human patient who had a liver transplant. The T cells may partly be graft donor cells.

The CDR3 loop reads CASSLQPSYEQYF. CDR3 DNA: TGTGCCAGCAGCTTACAGCCTTCCTACGAGCAGTACTTC. The chain uses TRBV13 and TRBJ2-7; D not resolved. The germline V gene has CDR1 PRHDT and CDR2 FYEKMQ (reference sequence). CDR3 length: 13 amino acids. The V end lost 2 bases, the J end lost 1 base, and 6 bases lay between the germline ends. The variable domain in full, completed from reference TRBV13 and TRBJ2-7, reads AAGVIQSPRHLIKEKRETATLKCYPIPRHDTVYWYQQGPGQDPQFLISFYEKMQSDKGSIPDRFSAQQFSDYHSELNMSSLELGDSALYFCASSLQPSYEQYFGPGTRLTVT.